This T cell receptor beta chain was found in a study of T-cell memory formation after mild COVID-19. TCRdb processed the 5' RACE reads anew with MiXCR; each CDR3 protein has one entry. The sample records roughly 580,000 distinct CDR3 sequences, roughly 18% being singletons. This CDR3 has 16 amino acids. V was cut by 8 bases and J by 3 bases, with 21 bases left in between. Germline V CDR1 and CDR2: MNHEY, SMNVEV (reference sequence). The chain links TRBV27 to TRBJ2-3; D is unclear. This TCR was recovered from an adult woman who had mild COVID-19 (a few samples of this study predate the infection). Cell type and time point are not known. The material sequenced was PBMCs or a T cell subset sorted from them (not recorded which). The CDR3 spells CASHPQDRAVTDTQYF. Written as DNA, the CDR3 is TGTGCCAGCCACCCGCAAGATCGCGCGGTGACAGATACGCAGTATTTT.